The clone carrying this T cell receptor beta chain was found a few times. Its antigen is still unknown. The data originate from a study of CD8 T cells in ankylosing spondylitis. The study, taken as a whole, reports: Seven to nine highly homologous variants made up a TCR beta motif, and this motif appeared characteristic of ankylosing spondylitis blood.

TCRdb used MiXCR to reprocess the 5' RACE reads, holding one entry per CDR3 protein. The sample lists 250,000 or so distinct CDR3 sequences; about 10% were seen once. CDR1 and CDR2 from the germline V gene are LGHNA and YNFKEQ. CDR3 length: 15 amino acids. The V and J ends lost 0 bases and 6 bases respectively, with 12 bases between them. The sequence was obtained from a male donor with ankylosing spondylitis or in good health (not recorded which). The rearrangement joins TRBV4-2 to TRBJ1-5; D is unclear. Sequenced input: blood, either unsorted or a sorted T cell fraction (not recorded which). The CDR3 region is CASSQETTGPQPQHF. The CDR3 region has the DNA TGTGCCAGCAGCCAAGAGACCACGGGTCCTCAGCCCCAGCATTTT.